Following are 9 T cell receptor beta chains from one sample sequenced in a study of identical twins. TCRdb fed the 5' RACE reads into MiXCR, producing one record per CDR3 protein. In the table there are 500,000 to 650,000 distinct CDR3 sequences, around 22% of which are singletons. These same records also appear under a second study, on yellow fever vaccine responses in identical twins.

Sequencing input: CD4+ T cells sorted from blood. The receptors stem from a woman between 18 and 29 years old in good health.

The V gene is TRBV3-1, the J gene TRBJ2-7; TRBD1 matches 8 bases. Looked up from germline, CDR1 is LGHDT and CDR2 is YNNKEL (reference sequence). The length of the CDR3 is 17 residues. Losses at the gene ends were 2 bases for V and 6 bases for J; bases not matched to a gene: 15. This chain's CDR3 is CASSQTPDRGGPREQYF. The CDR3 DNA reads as TGTGCCAGCAGCCAAACACCCGACAGGGGAGGCCCCCGCGAGCAGTACTTC.

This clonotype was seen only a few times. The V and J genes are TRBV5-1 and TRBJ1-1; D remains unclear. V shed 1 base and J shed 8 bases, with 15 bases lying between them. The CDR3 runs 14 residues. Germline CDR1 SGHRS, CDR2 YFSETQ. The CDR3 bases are TGCGCCAGCAGCTTGATTATACCCGACCGCGAAGCTTTCTTT. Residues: CASSLIIPDREAFF.

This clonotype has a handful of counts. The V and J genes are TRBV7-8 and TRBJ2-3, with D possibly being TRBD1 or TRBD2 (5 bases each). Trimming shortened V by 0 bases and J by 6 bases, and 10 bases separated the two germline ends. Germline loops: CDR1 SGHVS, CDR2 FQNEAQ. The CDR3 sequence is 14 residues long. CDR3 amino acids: CASSLARGADTQYF. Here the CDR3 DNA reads TGTGCCAGCAGCTTAGCTCGGGGCGCGGATACGCAGTATTTT.

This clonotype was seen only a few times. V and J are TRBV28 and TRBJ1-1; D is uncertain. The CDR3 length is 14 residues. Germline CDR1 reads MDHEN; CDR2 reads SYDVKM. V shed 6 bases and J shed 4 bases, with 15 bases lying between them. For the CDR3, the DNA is TGTGCCAGCAGCCCCCACTGGGTTGGCACTGAAGCTTTCTTT. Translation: CASSPHWVGTEAFF.

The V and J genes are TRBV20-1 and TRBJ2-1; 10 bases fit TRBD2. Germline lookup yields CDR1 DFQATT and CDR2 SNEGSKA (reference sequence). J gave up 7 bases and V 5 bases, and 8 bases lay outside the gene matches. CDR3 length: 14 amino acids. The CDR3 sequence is CSAPLAGATNEQFF. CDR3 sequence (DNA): TGCAGTGCTCCGCTAGCGGGGGCCACTAATGAGCAGTTCTTC.

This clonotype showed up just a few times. CDR3 bases: TGTGCCAGCAGTAAAAGCCTACAGGGTTGGGAGCAGTACGTC. The encoded protein is CASSKSLQGWEQYV. The rearrangement uses TRBV28 and TRBJ2-7; D is perhaps TRBD1 (6 bases). Germline assignment: CDR1 MDHEN and CDR2 SYDVKM. This CDR3 comprises 14 residues. Trimming pared 5 bases from V and 7 bases from J, leaving 18 bases between.

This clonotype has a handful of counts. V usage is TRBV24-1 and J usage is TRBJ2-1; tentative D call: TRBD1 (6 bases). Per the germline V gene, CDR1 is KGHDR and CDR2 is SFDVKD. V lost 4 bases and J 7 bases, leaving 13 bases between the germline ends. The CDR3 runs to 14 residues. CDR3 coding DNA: TGTGCCACCAGTGACCGAAACAGGGTTAATGAGCAGTTCTTC. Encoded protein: CATSDRNRVNEQFF.

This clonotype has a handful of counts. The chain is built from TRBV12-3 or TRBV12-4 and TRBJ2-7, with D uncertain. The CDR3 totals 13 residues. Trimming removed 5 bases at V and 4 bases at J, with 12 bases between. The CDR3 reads CASSLGSPYEQYV. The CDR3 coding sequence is TGTGCCAGCAGTCTTGGGTCCCCTTACGAGCAGTACGTC.

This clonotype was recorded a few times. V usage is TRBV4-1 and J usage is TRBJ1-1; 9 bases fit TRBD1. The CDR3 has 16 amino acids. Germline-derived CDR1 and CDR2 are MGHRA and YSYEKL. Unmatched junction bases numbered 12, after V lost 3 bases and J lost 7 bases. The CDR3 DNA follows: TGCGCCAGCAGCCACCCCCGGGGACAGGGTATAGGTGAAGCTTTCTTT. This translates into CASSHPRGQGIGEAFF.